This T cell receptor (beta chain) emerged from a study of primary melanoma T cells and metastatic recurrence. J gave up 4 bases and V 5 bases, and 9 bases lay outside the gene matches. Germline CDR1 reads SGHNT; CDR2 reads YENEEA. This CDR3 is 15 amino acids long. Patients with resected primary melanoma were considered at risk of metastatic recurrence. The repertoire was sequenced with immunoSEQ multiplex PCR; TCRdb's copy has only in-frame clones and lacks some. The top ten clones hold around 18% of a sample with about 150 clones, over 70% of them seen once. The chain employs TRBV11-3 and TRBJ2-7; TRBD1 matches at 9 bases. This sequence originates from a human donor with melanoma. Sequencing was carried out using melanoma tumor tissue. The DNA for the CDR3 is TGTGCCAGCAGCCGTACCGGGACAGGGTTTTACGAGCAGTACTTC. This codes for CASSRTGTGFYEQYF.